This T cell receptor (beta chain) is drawn from a study of early T cells in non-severe SARS-CoV-2 infection. About the study: Sequenced bulk RNA came from whole blood that was unsorted, and chains were unpaired. The study, taken as a whole, reports: Matches to VDJdb favored anti-spike CD8 responses and missed private and CD4 specificities.

Separate cDNA molecules each had unique molecular identifiers attached to them. A single record per CDR3 protein comes from TCRdb applying MiXCR to the 5' RACE reads. The table includes tens of thousands of distinct CDR3 sequences, roughly 3.9% detected once. The CDR3 has 13 residues. J gave up 4 bases and V 7 bases, and 7 bases lay outside the gene matches. From germline, CDR1 is SQVTM and CDR2 ANQGSEA. This clonotype has a count of ten or more. The antigen remains unidentified. The source of this sequence is an adult who was a healthcare worker with PCR-confirmed SARS-CoV-2 infection or an uninfected control (not recorded which). Input material: whole blood. V gene TRBV29-1 combines with J gene TRBJ2-3; 8 bases match TRBD2. CDR3 residues: CSGSGGLADTQYF. CDR3 in DNA: TGCAGCGGTTCGGGGGGACTAGCAGATACGCAGTATTTT.